This section outlines one T cell receptor beta chain sequence together with its context. Study processing details: The authors estimated nucleated cell counts from reference gene primer amplification. Some clones are missing from TCRdb's copy, which holds only in-frame ones; the method was immunoSEQ multiplex PCR. From that table come the V and J calls and clone size; the DNA was used to work out D and trimming. Among about 370,000 clones listed, approximately 92% were seen once. This specimen belongs to a study of blood T cell repertoires in COVID-19. Background on the study: COVID-19 samples, acute and convalescent, were from the United States, Italy and Spain.

Participants came from about 24 US areas, aged roughly 18 to 90 years. J was trimmed by 9 bases and V by 3 bases; bases with no gene match: 13. CDR1 is MGHRA, CDR2 YSYEKL, per germline. This CDR3 is built from 16 residues. The receptor was derived from a man aged 18-30 years who had recovered from COVID-19. J is TRBJ2-1 and V is TRBV4-1, with 8 bases lining up with TRBD1. Sample: PBMCs or T cells enriched from blood (not recorded which). The CDR3 loop reads CASSHHRDRRIGEQFF. CDR3 in DNA: TGCGCCAGCAGCCATCACCGGGACAGGAGGATAGGTGAGCAGTTCTTC.